This T cell receptor (beta chain) was obtained from a study of blood T cell repertoires in COVID-19. Generated by immunoSEQ multiplex PCR, the TCRdb table keeps only in-frame clones and is missing some. The table includes 30,000 to 35,000 clones, around 82% detected once. V trimming: 0 bases; J trimming: 7 bases; junction bases outside the gene matches: 2. Germline CDR1 KGHSH, CDR2 LQKENI. The CDR3 is 15 residues long. The sequencing sample was made of peripheral blood. The source of this sequence is an elderly man with active or convalescent COVID-19. The rearrangement links TRBV18 to TRBJ2-5, with 13 nucleotides matching TRBD2. CDR3 residues: CASSPPTSGRVTQYF. Here the CDR3 DNA reads TGTGCCAGCTCACCACCTACTAGCGGGAGGGTGACCCAGTACTTC.